Here is one T cell receptor (beta chain) with its context. This receptor's antigen is unknown. Base qualities are not at hand, and no much larger clone is one base apart. Library creation used PCR. TCRdb names Illumina HiSeq 2500 as the instrument used. To normalize quantification of the TCRbeta repertoire, the TCR libraries were built with molecular barcoding that relied on unique molecular identifiers. In-frame beta chains were kept once TCRdb had trimmed the public reads at Q25 with fastp and called clones with MiXCR. Entries that share a CDR3 protein sequence are merged under the most common genes and DNA. This sample has 450,000 to 600,000 distinct CDR3 sequences in its table, and less than 35% of those were observed once. The ten largest clones take up approximately 2.3% of the sample. Including the terminal cysteine and phenylalanine, the CDR3 comprises 17 residues. Only CDR3 DNA is held: 51 bases, read in frame from base 1. CDR1 and CDR2 are read off the germline V gene as MDHEN and SYDVKM. V is cut back by 2 bases and J by 3 bases, with 6 bases in the junction unmatched.

The sample comes from a study of T-cell reconstitution after alpha-beta-depleted transplantation in children (dated by TCRdb to about 2016). About the study as a whole: Using TCR repertoire profiling, the study followed T-cell immune reconstitution in a quantitative way in children after TCRalphabeta/CD19-depleted allogeneic hematopoietic cell transplantation.

This chain joins TRBV28 to TRBJ1-6; 8 central nucleotides agree with TRBD1. The receptor was derived from a human donor who donated a stem cell graft to a child with aplastic anemia. Sample: PBMCs from the stem cell graft donor, taken from the stem cell graft. This receptor has the CDR3 CASSLNRQGNYNSPLHF. DNA sequence: TGTGCCAGCAGTTTAAACCGACAGGGGAACTATAATTCACCCCTCCACTTT.